Presented here are 2 T cell receptor beta chains from one specimen sequenced in a study of T cells in Graves' hyperthyroidism and ophthalmopathy. Authors of the study amplified TCR beta CDR3 regions from RNA transcripts. First-round RT-PCR with HTBI primers amplified the TCR CDR3 region. MiXCR, run by TCRdb on the multiplex PCR reads, gives a single entry per CDR3 protein. The sample holds under 650,000 distinct CDR3 sequences, 16% seen once. The specimen was blood. All receptors come from a woman aged 25 to 45 with Graves' hyperthyroidism.

J is TRBJ2-7 and V is TRBV2, with 8 bases that match TRBD1. This CDR3 has 15 residues. CDR1 is SNHLY, CDR2 FYNNEI, per germline. The V and J ends lost 7 bases and 2 bases, in that order; junction bases with no gene match: 10. CDR3 sequence: CASNEQGEGPYEQYF. In DNA, the CDR3 is TGTGCCAGCAACGAACAGGGGGAAGGTCCCTACGAGCAGTACTTC.

This clonotype was observed at least ten times. The V call is TRBV28, the J call TRBJ2-3; the match to TRBD1 covers 7 bases. Germline-derived CDR1 and CDR2 are MDHEN and SYDVKM. The junction had 3 bases not matched to a gene; V was cut back by 2 bases and J by 1 base. This CDR3 spans 15 amino acids. Here the CDR3 DNA reads TGTGCCAGCAGTTTAAACAGGGGCGGCACAGATACGCAGTATTTT. Its translation: CASSLNRGGTDTQYF. Together with reference TRBV28 and TRBJ2-3, the CDR3 gives the full variable domain: DVKVTQSSRYLVKRTGEKVFLECVQDMDHENMFWYRQDPGLGLRLIYFSYDVKMKEKGDIPEGYSVSREKKERFSLILESASTNQTSMYLCASSLNRGGTDTQYFGPGTRLTVL.